This T cell receptor beta chain came from a study of blood T cell repertoires in COVID-19. Study in general: The samples span acute and convalescent COVID-19 from the United States, Italy and Spain. T cells, B-cell-depleted T cells, or PBMCs provided the cDNA or gDNA that served as material.

As processed by the authors: The assay estimated nucleated cells by amplifying reference gene primers. This table comes from immunoSEQ multiplex PCR, and its TCRdb copy is limited to in-frame clones, with some not included. V and J calls plus clone size are reproduced from that table; the DNA served to infer D and trimming. The repertoire holds around 140,000 clones, over 85% seen once, with around 1.5% in the top ten. Germline V gene data show CDR1 as SEHNR and CDR2 as FQNEAQ (reference sequence). The CDR3 runs 15 residues. V gave up 3 bases and J gave up 5 bases; unmatched junction bases: 5. A single count supports this clone.

The sequence came from a human donor in a cohort sampled during active COVID-19. This chain links TRBV7-9 with TRBJ2-5; the match to TRBD1 covers 11 bases. Sequencing used peripheral blood. This CDR3 is CASSFWTGGEETQYF. The CDR3 DNA follows: TGTGCCAGCAGCTTTTGGACAGGGGGCGAGGAGACCCAGTACTTC.